Reported below is one T cell receptor beta chain. The antigen is undetermined. This specimen belongs to a study of cytomegalovirus exposure and HLA in healthy donors. Whole-study results and caveats: In a later analysis, DRB1 alleles had the most associated TCRs; HLA-C alleles the fewest. Cytomegalovirus-associated status was assigned to 150 to 200 TCR beta chains.

The CDR3 is 13 amino acids. Germline V lookup: CDR1 SEHNR, CDR2 FQNEAQ (reference sequence). With 4 bases clipped from V and 5 bases from J, the junction kept 4 bases outside the gene matches. Primers included in the PCR were 60 Vbeta and 13 Jbeta primers. The repertoire was sequenced with immunoSEQ multiplex PCR; TCRdb's copy has only in-frame clones and lacks some. The sample contains 150,000 to 200,000 clones, roughly 81% of which appear only once. This rearrangement joins TRBV7-9 to TRBJ2-5, with 7 bases aligning to TRBD2. Sequencing was performed on PBMCs. The TCR comes from a woman aged 50 to 60 in good health and CMV-seronegative. The CDR3 region is CASSWTSGETQYF. CDR3 coding DNA: TGTGCCAGCAGCTGGACTAGTGGGGAGACCCAGTACTTC.